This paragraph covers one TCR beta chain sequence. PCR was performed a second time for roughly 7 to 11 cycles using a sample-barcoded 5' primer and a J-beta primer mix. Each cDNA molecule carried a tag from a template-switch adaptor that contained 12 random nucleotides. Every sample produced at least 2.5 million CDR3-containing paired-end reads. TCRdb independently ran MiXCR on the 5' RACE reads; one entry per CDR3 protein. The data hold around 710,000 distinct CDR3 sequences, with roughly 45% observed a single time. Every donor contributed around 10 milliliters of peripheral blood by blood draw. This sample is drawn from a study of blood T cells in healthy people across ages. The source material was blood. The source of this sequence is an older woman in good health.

In DNA, the CDR3 is TGTGCCAGCAGCGTAGAGGGTATGGGGACAGATACGCAGTATTTT. Translating gives CASSVEGMGTDTQYF. The rearrangement links TRBV9 to TRBJ2-3; D remains unclear. The CDR3 extends over 15 amino acids. Germline CDR1 is SGDLS and CDR2 is YYNGEE. V lost 0 bases to trimming and J lost 3 bases, with 11 bases between them.